These T cell receptor beta chains were read from a single sample in a study of identical twins. Each CDR3 protein is one row after TCRdb ran MiXCR on the 5' RACE reads. The data show around 240,000 distinct CDR3 sequences, approximately 7% seen once. The same specimen was also included in a second study, on yellow fever vaccine responses in identical twins.

The sequenced sample was memory (CD45RO+) T cells sorted from blood. These receptors were taken from a woman younger than 30 in good health. The CDR3 runs from the conserved cysteine through the conserved F or W. The order of the fields is clone size, V gene, D gene, J gene, CDR3 protein, CDR3 DNA. The D gene is left open where the match is weak. Rows give clone size only sometimes, using once, few, many, or a class for an expanded clone.

size: many
V: TRBV25-1
D: .
J: TRBJ2-3
CDR3: CASSGLADTDTQYF
DNA: TGTGCCAGCAGTGGCCTAGCCGACACAGATACGCAGTATTTT

size: many
V: TRBV24-1
D: TRBD2
J: TRBJ2-1
CDR3: CATSLTSDYNEQFF
DNA: TGTGCCACCAGTTTAACTAGCGATTACAATGAGCAGTTCTTC

size: .
V: TRBV6-1
D: TRBD2
J: TRBJ2-1
CDR3: CASSGPGGSSYNEQFF
DNA: TGTGCCAGCAGTGGCCCGGGGGGGAGCTCCTACAATGAGCAGTTCTTC

size: .
V: TRBV19
D: TRBD2
J: TRBJ2-5
CDR3: CATKTSGVQETQYF
DNA: TGTGCCACCAAGACTAGCGGGGTTCAAGAGACCCAGTACTTC

size: .
V: TRBV20-1
D: .
J: TRBJ1-5
CDR3: CSARRQAYSNQPQHF
DNA: TGCAGTGCTAGACGGCAGGCTTATAGCAATCAGCCCCAGCATTTT

size: many
V: TRBV10-3
D: TRBD1
J: TRBJ1-1
CDR3: CAIRVGQGGTEAFF
DNA: TGTGCCATCAGAGTTGGACAGGGGGGTACTGAAGCTTTCTTT

size: many
V: TRBV12-3/TRBV12-4
D: .
J: TRBJ2-3
CDR3: CASSVTDTQYF
DNA: TGTGCCAGCAGCGTCACAGATACGCAGTATTTT

size: many
V: TRBV7-9
D: .
J: TRBJ2-3
CDR3: CASTPGGADTQYF
DNA: TGTGCCAGCACCCCTGGCGGGGCGGATACGCAGTATTTT

size: .
V: TRBV6-6
D: TRBD1
J: TRBJ1-1
CDR3: CASTPTGTEAFF
DNA: TGTGCCAGCACCCCGACAGGGACTGAAGCTTTCTTT

size: many
V: TRBV3-1
D: TRBD2
J: TRBJ2-1
CDR3: CASSFGLAAHNEQFF
DNA: TGTGCCAGCAGCTTCGGGCTAGCGGCCCACAATGAGCAGTTCTTC

size: few
V: TRBV10-3
D: .
J: TRBJ1-4
CDR3: CAINREANEKLFF
DNA: TGTGCCATCAACAGGGAGGCTAATGAAAAACTGTTTTTT

size: many
V: TRBV28
D: .
J: TRBJ1-4
CDR3: CASRNGGYEKLFF
DNA: TGTGCCAGCCGTAATGGAGGATATGAAAAACTGTTTTTT

size: .
V: TRBV3-1
D: .
J: TRBJ1-4
CDR3: CASSRTNEKLFF
DNA: TGTGCCAGCAGCCGAACTAATGAAAAACTGTTTTTT

size: many
V: TRBV21-1
D: .
J: TRBJ1-1
CDR3: CASSKVTAGTEAFF
DNA: TGTGCCAGCAGCAAAGTGACGGCAGGTACTGAAGCTTTCTTT

size: .
V: TRBV19
D: TRBD2
J: TRBJ2-6
CDR3: CASTFSLSSGIYLSGANVLTF
DNA: TGTGCCAGTACCTTTTCTCTATCTAGCGGTATTTACCTCTCTGGGGCCAACGTCCTGACTTTC

size: many
V: TRBV24-1
D: .
J: TRBJ2-3
CDR3: CATSRSGWATDTQYF
DNA: TGTGCCACCAGTCGATCCGGATGGGCCACAGATACGCAGTATTTT

size: many
V: TRBV7-9
D: .
J: TRBJ2-3
CDR3: CASSLLAGDTQYF
DNA: TGTGCCAGCAGCTTACTGGCGGGCGATACGCAGTATTTT

size: many
V: TRBV6-5
D: TRBD2
J: TRBJ2-2
CDR3: CASSYSGLAETGELFF
DNA: TGTGCCAGCAGTTACTCGGGACTAGCGGAGACCGGGGAGCTGTTTTTT

size: few
V: TRBV7-3
D: TRBD2
J: TRBJ2-1
CDR3: CASSLRGGDNEQFF
DNA: TGTGCCAGCAGCTTACGGGGAGGGGACAATGAGCAGTTCTTC

size: .
V: TRBV19
D: TRBD2
J: TRBJ2-4
CDR3: CASSIGSGSKNIQYF
DNA: TGTGCCAGTAGTATAGGTAGCGGGTCCAAAAACATTCAGTACTTC

size: many
V: TRBV25-1
D: TRBD1
J: TRBJ2-1
CDR3: CASSRGTGPYNEQFF
DNA: TGTGCCAGCAGTCGCGGGACAGGGCCTTACAATGAGCAGTTCTTC

size: many
V: TRBV5-1
D: .
J: TRBJ1-1
CDR3: CASSWSGGQVTEAFF
DNA: TGCGCCAGCAGCTGGAGTGGGGGACAAGTCACTGAAGCTTTCTTT

size: many
V: TRBV5-1
D: TRBD2
J: TRBJ2-1
CDR3: CASSESGGEYNEQFF
DNA: TGCGCCAGCAGCGAAAGCGGGGGCGAGTACAATGAGCAGTTCTTC

size: many
V: TRBV5-1
D: .
J: TRBJ1-2
CDR3: CASSLVSGDNYGYTF
DNA: TGCGCCAGCAGCTTGGTTTCAGGGGATAACTATGGCTACACCTTC

size: once
V: TRBV6-5
D: .
J: TRBJ1-1
CDR3: CASSYSGRQLGGAFF
DNA: TGTGCCAGCAGTTACTCTGGACGGCAGCTTGGGGGAGCTTTCTTT

size: few
V: TRBV20-1
D: TRBD1
J: TRBJ1-2
CDR3: CSARAPGQGLDGYTF
DNA: TGCAGTGCTAGGGCGCCGGGACAGGGTCTTGATGGCTACACCTTC

size: many
V: TRBV19
D: .
J: TRBJ1-2
CDR3: CASSITGLSNYGYTF
DNA: TGTGCCAGTAGTATTACCGGGCTTTCCAACTATGGCTACACCTTC

size: many
V: TRBV7-3
D: .
J: TRBJ2-2
CDR3: CASSPDPFKNTGELFF
DNA: TGTGCCAGCAGCCCCGATCCCTTCAAGAACACCGGGGAGCTGTTTTTT

size: .
V: TRBV20-1
D: .
J: TRBJ1-4
CDR3: CSAGRGSNEKLFF
DNA: TGCAGTGCGGGGCGGGGAAGTAATGAAAAACTGTTTTTT

size: many
V: TRBV12-3/TRBV12-4
D: .
J: TRBJ2-5
CDR3: CASSFRDETQYF
DNA: TGTGCCAGCAGTTTTAGGGATGAGACCCAGTACTTC

size: many
V: TRBV10-3
D: .
J: TRBJ2-5
CDR3: CATGMREETQYF
DNA: TGTGCCACAGGGATGAGGGAAGAGACCCAGTACTTC

size: many
V: TRBV28
D: TRBD1
J: TRBJ2-5
CDR3: CASSLSGTGSRGETQYF
DNA: TGTGCCAGCAGTTTATCCGGGACAGGCTCGAGGGGGGAGACCCAGTACTTC

size: .
V: TRBV6-5
D: .
J: TRBJ2-4
CDR3: CASSYGTGTQRNIQYF
DNA: TGTGCCAGCAGTTACGGGACGGGGACGCAGAGGAACATTCAGTACTTC

size: many
V: TRBV9
D: .
J: TRBJ2-7
CDR3: CASSVGGEASEQYF
DNA: TGTGCCAGCAGCGTAGGTGGAGAGGCTTCCGAGCAGTACTTC

size: many
V: TRBV5-1
D: .
J: TRBJ2-1
CDR3: CASSTGGSYNEQFF
DNA: TGCGCCAGCAGCACCGGGGGCTCCTACAATGAGCAGTTCTTC

size: .
V: TRBV5-1
D: TRBD1
J: TRBJ2-5
CDR3: CASSPSTGQEETQYF
DNA: TGCGCCAGCAGCCCCTCGACAGGGCAGGAGGAGACCCAGTACTTC

size: few
V: TRBV28
D: .
J: TRBJ2-3
CDR3: CASSTQGDSDPDTQYF
DNA: TGTGCCAGCAGCACCCAAGGGGACTCTGATCCAGATACGCAGTATTTT

size: .
V: TRBV10-3
D: .
J: TRBJ1-4
CDR3: CAISAQEEVQLFF
DNA: TGTGCCATCAGTGCCCAGGAGGAGGTCCAACTGTTTTTT

size: few
V: TRBV5-5
D: TRBD2
J: TRBJ2-7
CDR3: CATRLAGGREQYF
DNA: TGTGCCACCCGACTAGCGGGAGGCAGAGAGCAGTACTTC

size: many
V: TRBV11-1
D: .
J: TRBJ1-1
CDR3: CASSASDRLNTEAFF
DNA: TGTGCCAGCAGCGCTAGCGACCGGCTGAACACTGAAGCTTTCTTT

size: .
V: TRBV6-4
D: TRBD1
J: TRBJ1-1
CDR3: CASSVDRGAEAFF
DNA: TGTGCCAGCAGCGTAGACAGGGGCGCTGAAGCTTTCTTT

size: many
V: TRBV12-3/TRBV12-4
D: TRBD1
J: TRBJ2-6
CDR3: CASSQGTAGANVLTF
DNA: TGTGCCAGCAGTCAGGGGACAGCTGGGGCCAACGTCCTGACTTTC

size: few
V: TRBV10-3
D: TRBD1
J: TRBJ2-1
CDR3: CATKGQGAPSSYNEQFF
DNA: TGTGCCACCAAGGGACAGGGGGCTCCCAGCTCCTACAATGAGCAGTTCTTC

size: .
V: TRBV19
D: TRBD2
J: TRBJ2-1
CDR3: CASSPGRESYNEQFF
DNA: TGTGCCAGTAGTCCAGGGCGGGAGTCCTACAATGAGCAGTTCTTC

size: few
V: TRBV20-1
D: .
J: TRBJ1-5
CDR3: CSATEGVKPQHF
DNA: TGCAGTGCTACCGAGGGGGTAAAGCCCCAGCATTTT

size: .
V: TRBV9
D: TRBD2
J: TRBJ2-7
CDR3: CASSASRTSGRPTYEQYF
DNA: TGTGCCAGCAGCGCCTCACGGACTAGCGGGAGACCCACCTACGAGCAGTACTTC

size: few
V: TRBV13
D: TRBD1
J: TRBJ2-1
CDR3: CASSRKGQGFVYEQFF
DNA: TGTGCCAGCAGTCGGAAGGGACAGGGGTTTGTGTATGAGCAGTTCTTC

size: many
V: TRBV11-1
D: TRBD1
J: TRBJ2-1
CDR3: CASSSTGVEWDEQFF
DNA: TGTGCCAGCAGCTCAACAGGGGTCGAATGGGATGAGCAGTTCTTC

size: .
V: TRBV6-5
D: .
J: TRBJ2-2
CDR3: CASSSVQGGSGELFF
DNA: TGTGCCAGCAGTTCCGTGCAGGGAGGTTCCGGGGAGCTGTTTTTT

size: few
V: TRBV3-1
D: .
J: TRBJ2-7
CDR3: CASSQEVTGQYEQYF
DNA: TGTGCCAGCAGCCAAGAGGTGACAGGTCAGTACGAGCAGTACTTC

size: many
V: TRBV5-1
D: .
J: TRBJ2-1
CDR3: CASSLVVSVLYNEQFF
DNA: TGCGCCAGCAGCTTGGTTGTCTCCGTCCTTTACAATGAGCAGTTCTTC